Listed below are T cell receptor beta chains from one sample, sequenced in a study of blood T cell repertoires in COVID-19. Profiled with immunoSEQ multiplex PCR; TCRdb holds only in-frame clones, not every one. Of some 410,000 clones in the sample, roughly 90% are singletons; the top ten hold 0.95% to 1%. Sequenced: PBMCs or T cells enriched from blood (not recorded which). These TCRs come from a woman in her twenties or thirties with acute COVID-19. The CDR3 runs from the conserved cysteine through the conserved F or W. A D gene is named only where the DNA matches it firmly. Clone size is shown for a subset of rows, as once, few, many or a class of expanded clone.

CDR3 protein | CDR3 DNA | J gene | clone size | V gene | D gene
CASSEDRETDTQYF | TGTGCCAGCAGTGAGGACAGGGAGACAGATACGCAGTATTTT | TRBJ2-3 | NA | TRBV6-4 | TRBD1
CASSGPPDRLGTEAFF | TGTGCCAGCAGTGGGCCTCCGGACAGGCTGGGCACTGAAGCTTTCTTT | TRBJ1-1 | NA | TRBV25-1 | TRBD1
CASSLRAGGPSEQYF | TGTGCCAGCAGTTTAAGGGCGGGGGGGCCGAGCGAGCAGTACTTC | TRBJ2-7 | few | TRBV27 | TRBD2
CASSLAPTSGGANEQFF | TGTGCCAGCAGCTTAGCGCCCACTAGCGGGGGGGCGAATGAGCAGTTCTTC | TRBJ2-1 | NA | TRBV7-9 | TRBD2
CASSQGPTYEQYF | TGTGCCAGCTCACAGGGGCCAACCTACGAGCAGTACTTC | TRBJ2-7 | NA | TRBV18 | NA
CATSRGLRQPQHF | TGTGCCACCAGCAGAGGGCTTCGTCAGCCCCAGCATTTT | TRBJ1-5 | NA | TRBV15 | NA
CASSLEQGFPNEKLFF | TGTGCCAGCAGCTTGGAGCAGGGCTTTCCGAATGAAAAACTGTTTTTT | TRBJ1-4 | NA | TRBV5-5 | NA
CASSVEGQPNEKLFF | TGTGCCAGCAGCGTAGAGGGACAGCCTAATGAAAAACTGTTTTTT | TRBJ1-4 | NA | TRBV9 | TRBD1
CASSLAFGDYEQYF | TGCGCCAGCAGCTTGGCTTTCGGTGACTACGAGCAGTACTTC | TRBJ2-7 | NA | TRBV5-1 | NA
CATSDGTAETQYF | TGTGCCACCAGTGATGGGACAGCCGAGACCCAGTACTTC | TRBJ2-5 | once | TRBV24-1 | TRBD1
CASRQTTNEKLFF | TGTGCCAGTCGACAGACAACTAATGAAAAACTGTTTTTT | TRBJ1-4 | few | TRBV2 | NA
CGGGVHSGNTIYF | TGTGGTGGAGGGGTCCATTCCGGAAACACCATATATTTT | TRBJ1-3 | NA | TRBV11-2 | NA
CASSAEHNSPLHF | TGCGCCAGCAGCGCGGAACATAATTCACCCCTCCACTTT | TRBJ1-6 | few | TRBV5-1 | NA
CATSEKVLGGNEQFF | TGTGCCACCAGTGAGAAAGTTCTTGGCGGCAATGAGCAGTTCTTC | TRBJ2-1 | NA | TRBV24-1 | NA
CASSLVRDTHKYTQYF | TGTGCCAGCAGCTTAGTCCGGGACACGCACAAATATACGCAGTATTTT | TRBJ2-3 | NA | TRBV7-6 | NA
CATSDDRAPYF | TGTGCCACCAGTGATGACAGGGCCCCGTACTTC | TRBJ2-7 | NA | TRBV24-1 | TRBD1
CASSLAPTGKGNTIYF | TGTGCCAGCAGCTTAGCGCCGACAGGGAAAGGAAACACCATATATTTT | TRBJ1-3 | NA | TRBV7-6 | TRBD1
CASSFRAPTGELFF | TGTGCCAGCAGCTTCAGGGCCCCCACCGGGGAGCTGTTTTTT | TRBJ2-2 | NA | TRBV7-9 | NA
CASSYRDRDGEKLFF | TGTGCCAGCAGCTACCGGGACAGGGACGGTGAAAAACTGTTTTTT | TRBJ1-4 | NA | TRBV7-8 | TRBD1
CASRRAGEDDEQFF | TGTGCCAGCAGACGGGCGGGGGAGGATGATGAGCAGTTCTTC | TRBJ2-1 | NA | TRBV7-3 | TRBD2
CASMTGGNSPLHF | TGTGCCAGCATGACAGGGGGCAATTCACCCCTCCACTTT | TRBJ1-6 | NA | TRBV12-3/TRBV12-4 | TRBD1
CASSSNYVSGYGYTF | TGTGCCAGCAGCTCGAATTACGTGAGCGGGTATGGCTACACCTTC | TRBJ1-2 | NA | TRBV7-9 | NA
CASSLEAAGRQYF | TGTGCCAGCAGCTTAGAGGCCGCGGGGAGGCAGTACTTC | TRBJ2-7 | NA | TRBV7-3 | NA
CASSWVTGGEGMELFF | TGTGCCAGCAGCTGGGTCACCGGGGGAGAGGGTATGGAACTGTTTTTT | TRBJ1-4 | NA | TRBV3-1/TRBV3-2 | NA
CASSLATVGRGSYEQYF | TGTGCCAGCAGCTTAGCCACTGTCGGCAGGGGCTCCTACGAGCAGTACTTC | TRBJ2-7 | NA | TRBV7-3 | NA
CASSDRTGLLTIYGYTF | TGTGCCAGCAGTGACCGGACAGGGCTCCTTACTATTTATGGCTACACCTTC | TRBJ1-2 | once | TRBV6-1 | TRBD1
CASTQQGGGYEQYF | TGTGCCAGCACCCAACAGGGAGGGGGCTACGAGCAGTACTTC | TRBJ2-7 | NA | TRBV2 | NA
CASGPPGGSTGELFF | TGTGCCAGCGGACCCCCAGGGGGCTCTACCGGGGAGCTGTTTTTT | TRBJ2-2 | NA | TRBV5-6 | TRBD1
CASSLSPSYEQYF | TGTGCCAGCAGTTTATCTCCTTCCTACGAGCAGTACTTC | TRBJ2-7 | NA | TRBV27 | NA
CASSEPTGYREAFF | TGTGCCAGCAGTGAACCCACAGGGTACCGCGAAGCTTTCTTT | TRBJ1-1 | once | TRBV2 | NA
CASSIGTAYNEQFF | TGTGCCAGTAGTATTGGGACAGCTTACAATGAGCAGTTCTTC | TRBJ2-1 | NA | TRBV19 | TRBD1
CASSLTGNSPLHF | TGTGCCAGCAGTCTAACGGGTAATTCACCCCTCCACTTT | TRBJ1-6 | NA | TRBV14 | NA
CASSLDRTSGDEQFF | TGCGCCAGCAGCTTGGATCGGACTAGCGGCGATGAGCAGTTCTTC | TRBJ2-1 | once | TRBV5-1 | TRBD2
CSALTGGSNQPQHF | TGCAGCGCCTTGACAGGGGGAAGCAATCAGCCCCAGCATTTT | TRBJ1-5 | NA | TRBV29-1 | TRBD1
CSAWDRARNTIYF | TGCAGCGCCTGGGACAGGGCAAGGAACACCATATATTTT | TRBJ1-3 | NA | TRBV29-1 | TRBD1
CASSFAGGTGNTIYF | TGTGCCAGCAGCTTCGCAGGGGGCACCGGAAACACCATATATTTT | TRBJ1-3 | NA | TRBV11-2 | TRBD1
CATSRGREGGQPQHF | TGTGCCACCAGCAGGGGCAGGGAGGGTGGTCAGCCCCAGCATTTT | TRBJ1-5 | NA | TRBV15 | NA
CSASPQNQMTVFF | TGCAGTGCTAGTCCACAGAACCAAATGACCGTGTTTTTT | TRBJ1-4 | NA | TRBV20-1 | NA
CSVGQAIGEPQHF | TGCAGCGTTGGACAGGCCATCGGAGAGCCCCAGCATTTT | TRBJ1-5 | NA | TRBV29-1 | NA
CASSLEGQSYNEQFF | TGTGCCAGCAGCTTGGAGGGACAGTCCTACAATGAGCAGTTCTTC | TRBJ2-1 | NA | TRBV5-5 | TRBD1
CASGRTSGVLAKNIQYF | TGTGCCAGCGGGAGGACTAGCGGGGTACTAGCCAAAAACATTCAGTACTTC | TRBJ2-4 | NA | TRBV2 | TRBD2
CASSVHRGTNYGYTF | TGTGCCAGCAGCGTCCACAGGGGTACTAACTATGGCTACACCTTC | TRBJ1-2 | few | TRBV7-2 | TRBD1
CASSLSGGTEAFF | TGTGCCAGCAGTTTATCAGGGGGCACTGAAGCTTTCTTT | TRBJ1-1 | NA | TRBV27 | NA
CASSLVGQAGGYTF | TGCGCCAGCAGCTTGGTGGGACAGGCCGGGGGCTACACCTTC | TRBJ1-2 | NA | TRBV5-1 | TRBD1
CASSVDGSLGNEQFF | TGTGCCAGCAGCGTAGATGGTTCCCTCGGGAATGAGCAGTTCTTC | TRBJ2-1 | NA | TRBV9 | NA
CASSPWGGPDGNTIYF | TGTGCCAGCAGCCCCTGGGGGGGGCCCGACGGAAACACCATATATTTT | TRBJ1-3 | NA | TRBV27 | NA
CASSPGQGSNQPQHF | TGTGCCAGCAGCCCAGGACAGGGTAGCAATCAGCCCCAGCATTTT | TRBJ1-5 | NA | TRBV7-2 | TRBD1
CASGLGTGFYGYTF | TGTGCTAGTGGTTTGGGCACAGGGTTCTATGGCTACACCTTC | TRBJ1-2 | NA | TRBV12-5 | NA
CASSVSGGAPDTQYF | TGTGCCAGCAGCGTCAGCGGGGGGGCCCCAGATACGCAGTATTTT | TRBJ2-3 | NA | TRBV9 | TRBD2
CASSISGDPSYEQYF | TGTGCCAGTAGTATTTCGGGGGACCCCTCCTACGAGCAGTACTTC | TRBJ2-7 | NA | TRBV19 | NA
CASSSTGSNEQFF | TGTGCCAGCAGCTCGACAGGATCCAATGAGCAGTTCTTC | TRBJ2-1 | NA | TRBV12-3/TRBV12-4 | NA
CATSIGTGFRNEQFF | TGTGCCACGAGTATAGGGACAGGGTTTCGCAATGAGCAGTTCTTC | TRBJ2-1 | NA | TRBV24-1 | TRBD1
CASSPGTSGVGAQYF | TGCGCCAGCAGCCCCGGGACTAGCGGGGTGGGAGCGCAGTATTTT | TRBJ2-3 | NA | TRBV5-1 | TRBD2
CASSQATTVNTEAFF | TGCGCCAGCAGCCAAGCAACAACAGTGAACACTGAAGCTTTCTTT | TRBJ1-1 | NA | TRBV4-3 | NA
CASSPGSTYNEQFF | TGTGCCAGCAGCCCCGGGAGCACCTACAATGAGCAGTTCTTC | TRBJ2-1 | NA | TRBV7-3 | NA
CASSTGGMGGNTIYF | TGCGCCAGCAGCACAGGGGGGATGGGTGGAAACACCATATATTTT | TRBJ1-3 | NA | TRBV4-1 | TRBD1
CASRISGGRDEQFF | TGTGCCAGCAGAATTAGCGGCGGGAGGGATGAGCAGTTCTTC | TRBJ2-1 | NA | TRBV7-9 | TRBD2
CASSLSSGGSYNEQFF | TGTGCCAGCAGTTTGTCTAGCGGGGGCTCCTACAATGAGCAGTTCTTC | TRBJ2-1 | once | TRBV27 | TRBD2
CASTGNGYGYTF | TGTGCCAGCACAGGGAACGGCTATGGCTACACCTTC | TRBJ1-2 | NA | TRBV28 | NA
CASSEASSYNEQFF | TGTGCCAGTAGTGAAGCTAGCAGCTACAATGAGCAGTTCTTC | TRBJ2-1 | NA | TRBV19 | NA